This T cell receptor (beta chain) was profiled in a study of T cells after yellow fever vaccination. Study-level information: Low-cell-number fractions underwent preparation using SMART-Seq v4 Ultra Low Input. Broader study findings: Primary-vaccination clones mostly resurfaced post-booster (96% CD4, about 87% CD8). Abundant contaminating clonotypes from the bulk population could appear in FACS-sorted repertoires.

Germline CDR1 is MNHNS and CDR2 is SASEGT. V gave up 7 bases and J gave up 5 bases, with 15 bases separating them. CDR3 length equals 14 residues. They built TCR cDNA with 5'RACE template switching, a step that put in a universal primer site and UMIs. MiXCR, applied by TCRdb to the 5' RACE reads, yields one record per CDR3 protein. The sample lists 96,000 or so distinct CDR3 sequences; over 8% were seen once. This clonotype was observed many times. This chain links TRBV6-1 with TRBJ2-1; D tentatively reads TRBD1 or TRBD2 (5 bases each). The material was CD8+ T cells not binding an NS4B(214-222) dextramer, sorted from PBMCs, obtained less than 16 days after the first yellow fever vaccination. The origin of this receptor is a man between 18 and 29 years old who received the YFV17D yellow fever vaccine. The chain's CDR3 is CASNPPGPNNEQFF. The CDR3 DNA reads TGTGCCAGCAACCCCCCGGGACCCAACAATGAGCAGTTCTTC.